These 25 T cell receptor beta chains came from one sample sequenced in a study of T cells in Graves' hyperthyroidism and ophthalmopathy. Amplification targeted TCR beta CDR3 regions from RNA transcripts. The study used the HTBI primer set for a first-round RT-PCR of the TCR CDR3. TCRdb re-derived calls from the multiplex PCR reads in MiXCR, one entry per CDR3 protein. Among 300,000 to 450,000 distinct CDR3 sequences, about 15% were seen once, and the ten largest hold approximately 29%. Sequencing was performed on blood. The source of these receptors is a woman aged 25 to 45 with Graves' hyperthyroidism.

This clonotype was seen repeatedly, ten times or more. V gene TRBV27 combines with J gene TRBJ2-7; 9 nucleotides agree with TRBD2. The length of the CDR3 is 14 residues. V lost 2 bases to trimming and J lost 6 bases; unmatched junction nucleotides: 5. CDR1 and CDR2 (germline): MNHEY, SMNVEV (reference sequence). CDR3 sequence reads: CASSLGGRAVEQYF. CDR3 sequence (DNA): TGTGCCAGCAGTTTAGGCGGGAGGGCCGTCGAGCAGTACTTC.

This clonotype occurred many times. V and J are TRBV9 and TRBJ2-1; TRBD1 matches 11 bases. There are 16 residues in the CDR3. J lost 3 bases, V lost 3 bases, and 5 bases had no gene match. CDR1 and CDR2 from the germline V gene are SGDLS and YYNGEE. The CDR3 here is CASSASGTGGYNEQFF. The CDR3 region has the DNA TGTGCCAGCAGCGCTAGCGGGACAGGGGGCTACAATGAGCAGTTCTTC. Full variable domain (remainder filled in from reference TRBV9 and TRBJ2-1): DSGVTQTPKHLITATGQRVTLRCSPRSGDLSVYWYQQSLDQGLQFLIQYYNGEERAKGNILERFSAQQFPDLHSELNLSSLELGDSALYFCASSASGTGGYNEQFFGPGTRLTVL.

The chain employs TRBV20-1 and TRBJ1-1, with 9 bases that match TRBD1. With V trimmed by 2 bases and J by 4 bases, 8 bases remained unmatched. CDR3 length equals 15 residues. Per the germline V gene, CDR1 is DFQATT and CDR2 is SNEGSKA (reference sequence). Here the CDR3 DNA reads TGCAGTGCTAGAAGATCCGGGACAGGGCCCACTGAAGCTTTCTTT. The encoded protein is CSARRSGTGPTEAFF.

The table lists this clonotype with a few counts. This chain connects TRBV15 to TRBJ2-7; unclear D gene. This CDR3 has 15 amino acids. V was cut by 1 base and J by 6 bases, with 16 bases left in between. The germline V gene has CDR1 LNHNV and CDR2 YYDKDF (reference sequence). This CDR3 reads CATSRGGTLLGEQYF. The CDR3 bases are TGTGCCACCAGCAGAGGGGGTACATTATTGGGCGAGCAGTACTTC.

This clonotype has at least ten counts. The rearrangement joins TRBV9 to TRBJ1-1; D ambiguous. V was pared by 0 bases and J by 0 bases, with 9 bases between. The CDR3 has 15 residues. Germline loops: CDR1 SGDLS, CDR2 YYNGEE. The CDR3 bases are TGTGCCAGCAGCGTAGCGGGTACATTGAACACTGAAGCTTTCTTT. Amino acids: CASSVAGTLNTEAFF.

This clonotype was counted at least ten times. J is TRBJ2-3 and V is TRBV12-3 or TRBV12-4; D possibly matches TRBD1 or TRBD2 (5 bases each). This CDR3 is 11 amino acids long. Trimming removed 7 bases from V and 10 bases from J, with 12 bases in between. The CDR3 loop is CASNIGGPQYF. In DNA form, the CDR3 reads TGTGCCAGCAATATTGGGGGACCGCAGTATTTT.

This clonotype was observed many times. The chain is built from TRBV3-1 and TRBJ1-5; D gene unclear. Germline-derived CDR1 and CDR2 are LGHDT and YNNKEL (reference sequence). V was pared by 3 bases and J by 4 bases, with 7 bases between. The CDR3 length is 13 residues. Here the CDR3 DNA reads TGTGCCAGCAGCCATGATCTTAATCAGCCCCAGCATTTT. Translated: CASSHDLNQPQHF.

This clonotype showed up many times. V and J are TRBV5-1 and TRBJ2-1; TRBD1 is a possible D gene (5 bases). V was shortened by 0 bases and J by 10 bases, with 17 bases between the two germline ends. The germline V gene encodes CDR1 SGHRS and CDR2 YFSETQ. CDR3 length equals 15 residues. The CDR3 region has the DNA TGCGCCAGCAGCTTGGCCAGGGATCAGGCGCAGGAGCAGTTCTTC. Its protein product is CASSLARDQAQEQFF.

This clonotype was seen repeatedly, ten times or more. V and J are TRBV2 and TRBJ2-3; a possible D gene is TRBD1 (6 bases). CDR3 size: 16 residues. Per the germline V gene, CDR1 is SNHLY and CDR2 is FYNNEI. Trimming removed 6 bases from V and 1 base from J, with 17 bases in between. The DNA for the CDR3 is TGTGCCAGCAGGGAACCAGGGGCTGTCGGCACAGATACGCAGTATTTT. As protein: CASREPGAVGTDTQYF.

This clonotype showed up many times. This rearrangement joins TRBV2 to TRBJ1-2; 7 bases match TRBD1. J gave up 0 bases and V 11 bases, and 3 bases lay outside the gene matches. The CDR3 is 12 amino acids. The V gene's germline CDR1 is SNHLY and CDR2 FYNNEI. In DNA, the CDR3 is TGTGCCGAGACAGGGTCTAACTATGGCTACACCTTC. This translates into CAETGSNYGYTF.

This clonotype came up many times. The chain has TRBV18 and TRBJ1-2, with TRBD1 identical over 7 bases. The V gene end was trimmed by 4 bases and the J gene end by 3 bases; junction bases not matched to a gene: 11. Per germline, CDR1 KGHSH and CDR2 LQKENI. The CDR3 sequence is 16 residues long. CDR3 in amino acids: CASSLSTGVLDYGYTF. The CDR3 region has the DNA TGTGCCAGCTCACTTTCTACAGGGGTCCTTGACTATGGCTACACCTTC.

At least ten counts were recorded for this clonotype. The chain joins TRBV7-3 to TRBJ2-1, with D possibly being TRBD2 (6 bases). There are 16 residues in the CDR3. Per germline, CDR1 SGHTA and CDR2 FQGTGA. Trimming took off 1 base at V and 0 bases at J, with 10 bases between the two ends. The CDR3 DNA sequence: TGTGCCAGCAGCTTAAGGGGCGGGAACTCCTACAATGAGCAGTTCTTC. This translates into CASSLRGGNSYNEQFF. Drawing the rest from reference TRBV7-3 and TRBJ2-1, the complete variable domain is GAGVSQTPSNKVTEKGKYVELRCDPISGHTALYWYRQSLGQGPEFLIYFQGTGAADDSGLPNDRFFAVRPEGSVSTLKIQRTERGDSAVYLCASSLRGGNSYNEQFFGPGTRLTVL.

With respect to this clonotype: Possible read error: a much larger clone is one base away. The chain uses TRBV20-1 and TRBJ2-1; D unclear. Near its end, the DNA agrees better with TRBJ2-7, so the J call may be wrong. The CDR3 length is 12 residues. The germline CDR1 and CDR2 sequences are DFQATT and SNEGSKA (reference sequence). CDR3 DNA: TGCAGTGCTAGTCCCGAATACAATGAGCAGTACTTC. Translated, it gives CSASPEYNEQYF.

In its sample, this clonotype was seen once. The chain is built from TRBV11-2 and TRBJ2-1, with TRBD2 matching 15 bases. Germline V gives CDR1 SGHAT, CDR2 FQNNGV. The trim removed 2 bases at V and 8 bases at J, leaving 7 bases unmatched. The CDR3 length is 17 residues. CDR3 sequence reads: CASSLRWTSGRAHEQFF. CDR3 nucleotide sequence: TGTGCCAGCAGCTTAAGATGGACTAGCGGGAGGGCACATGAGCAGTTCTTC.

This rearrangement joins TRBV7-9 to TRBJ2-1; 11 nucleotides agree with TRBD2. V lost 6 bases to trimming and J lost 1 base; unmatched junction nucleotides: 17. The CDR3 is made up of 20 amino acids. Germline V gene data show CDR1 as SEHNR and CDR2 as FQNEAQ (reference sequence). The CDR3 DNA is TGTGCCAGCAGATTAACGACGGCCCTAGCGGGAGGAGGTTCCTACAATGAGCAGTTCTTC. Amino acid sequence: CASRLTTALAGGGSYNEQFF.

This clonotype was detected ten times or more. The gene calls are TRBV6-1 and TRBJ2-7; a possible D gene is TRBD1 (6 bases). V lost 7 bases and J 5 bases, leaving 9 bases between the germline ends. CDR1 is MNHNS, CDR2 SASEGT, per germline. The CDR3 is 11 residues long. The CDR3 DNA reads as TGTGCCAGCAAGGGGGACCACGAGCAGTACTTC. Translating gives CASKGDHEQYF.

The chain uses TRBV12-3 or TRBV12-4 and TRBJ1-5; TRBD1 matches at 9 bases. This CDR3 has 15 amino acids. The trim removed 1 base at V and 7 bases at J, leaving 5 bases unmatched. Written as DNA, the CDR3 is TGTGCCAGCAGTTTAGACAGGGGGCTGGGGCAGCCCCAGCATTTT. Translation: CASSLDRGLGQPQHF.

This clonotype has a count of ten or more. V usage is TRBV3-1 and J usage is TRBJ2-5; a weak D match, TRBD2 (5 bases). V shed 2 bases and J shed 10 bases, with 14 bases lying between them. Looked up from germline, CDR1 is LGHDT and CDR2 is YNNKEL (reference sequence). The CDR3 has 13 residues. The CDR3 region is CASSQPGSSRQYF. The CDR3 DNA reads TGTGCCAGCAGCCAACCTGGGAGCTCTCGCCAGTACTTC.

This clonotype was detected many times. The chain links TRBV18 to TRBJ2-5; D call uncertain. V dropped 5 bases and J dropped 2 bases, with 3 bases sitting between them. The CDR3 extends over 11 amino acids. Germline CDR1 KGHSH, CDR2 LQKENI. CDR3 loop: CASSMQETQYF. In DNA, the CDR3 is TGTGCCAGCTCAATGCAAGAGACCCAGTACTTC.

This clonotype was detected only a few times. V and J are TRBV15 and TRBJ2-1; TRBD2 agrees at 7 bases. With 8 bases clipped from V and 0 bases from J, the junction kept 10 bases outside the gene matches. The CDR3 is 16 residues long. Germline values: CDR1 LNHNV, CDR2 YYDKDF (reference sequence). The CDR3 region is CATDDLAGLSYNEQFF. The DNA for the CDR3 is TGTGCCACCGACGACTTAGCGGGCCTCTCCTACAATGAGCAGTTCTTC.

There are many counts of this clonotype. The chain combines TRBV3-1 with TRBJ2-7, with 14 bases identical to TRBD2. CDR3 length equals 16 residues. CDR1 and CDR2 from the germline V gene are LGHDT and YNNKEL (reference sequence). Trimming removed 0 bases from V and 6 bases from J; junction bases left unmatched: 4. This chain's CDR3 is CASSQDMTSGRVEQYF. CDR3 coding DNA: TGTGCCAGCAGCCAAGATATGACTAGCGGGAGGGTCGAGCAGTACTTC.

Ten or more counts support this clonotype. The chain recombines TRBV18 with TRBJ1-6; D is uncertain. The CDR3 covers 13 residues. The V end was cut by 2 bases, the J end by 7 bases, with 6 bases between. CDR1 KGHSH and CDR2 LQKENI come from the germline V gene. CDR3 in DNA: TGTGCCAGCTCACCAAGGACCAATTCACCCCTCCACTTT. Amino acid sequence: CASSPRTNSPLHF.

This clonotype came up many times. The chain carries TRBV2 and TRBJ2-1, with 13 bases lining up with TRBD2. Germline loops: CDR1 SNHLY, CDR2 FYNNEI. CDR3 length equals 15 residues. Germline trimming cut 7 bases from V and 8 bases from J; bases unmatched to any gene: 8. The DNA of the CDR3 is TGTGCCAGCAAGTTAGGGACTAGCGGGATCGATGAGCAGTTCTTC. Encoded protein: CASKLGTSGIDEQFF.

This clonotype was observed a few times. The V and J genes are TRBV29-1 and TRBJ2-1; tentative D call: TRBD1 (6 bases). V was clipped by 1 base and J by 8 bases, with 12 bases between them. This CDR3 is built from 13 residues. The V gene's germline CDR1 is SQVTM and CDR2 ANQGSEA. The CDR3 reads CSVEGGQGDEQFF. For the CDR3, the DNA is TGCAGCGTTGAAGGGGGACAAGGCGATGAGCAGTTCTTC.

This clonotype was counted ten times or more. V is TRBV11-2 and J is TRBJ1-2; D uncertain. This CDR3 comprises 13 residues. V lost 0 bases and J 7 bases, leaving 9 bases between the germline ends. CDR1 and CDR2 from the germline V gene are SGHAT and FQNNGV. CDR3 sequence (DNA): TGTGCCAGCAGCTTAGAATCGAGCGGTGGCTACACCTTC. Amino acids: CASSLESSGGYTF. The variable domain in full, with the rest retrieved from reference TRBV11-2 and TRBJ1-2, is EAGVAQSPRYKIIEKRQSVAFWCNPISGHATLYWYQQILGQGPKLLIQFQNNGVVDDSQLPKDRFSAERLKGVDSTLKIQPAKLEDSAVYLCASSLESSGGYTFGSGTRLTVV.